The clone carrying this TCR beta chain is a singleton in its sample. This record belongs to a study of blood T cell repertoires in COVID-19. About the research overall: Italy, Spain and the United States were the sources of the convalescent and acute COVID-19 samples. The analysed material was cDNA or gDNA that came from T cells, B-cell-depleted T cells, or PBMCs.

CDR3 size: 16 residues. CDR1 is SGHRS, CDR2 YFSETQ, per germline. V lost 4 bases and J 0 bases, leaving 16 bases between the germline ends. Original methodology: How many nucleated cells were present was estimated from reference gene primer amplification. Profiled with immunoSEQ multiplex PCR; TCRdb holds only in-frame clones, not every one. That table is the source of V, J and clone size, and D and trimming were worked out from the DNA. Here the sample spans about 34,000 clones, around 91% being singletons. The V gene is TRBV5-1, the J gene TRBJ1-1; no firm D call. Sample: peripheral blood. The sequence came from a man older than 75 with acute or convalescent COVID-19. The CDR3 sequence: CASSPRGGSVNTEAFF. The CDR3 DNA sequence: TGCGCCAGCAGCCCCCGGGGTGGGAGCGTGAACACTGAAGCTTTCTTT. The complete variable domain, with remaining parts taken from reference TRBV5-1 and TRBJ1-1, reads KAGVTQTPRYLIKTRGQQVTLSCSPISGHRSVSWYQQTPGQGLQFLFEYFSETQRNKGNFPGRFSGRQFSNSRSEMNVSTLELGDSALYLCASSPRGGSVNTEAFFGQGTRLTVV.